This T cell receptor (beta chain) was documented in a study of cytotoxic CD8 clonotypes in ibrutinib-treated CLL (dated by TCRdb to the early 2020s). Some background on the complete study: The cohort included roughly 15 treatment-naive and 11 to 12 relapsed/refractory patients; some 18 were IGHV unmutated. All remission and progressive disease samples were collected while patients were still receiving ibrutinib. The response samples were drawn at a median of around eleven months into treatment, with a range of about 6 to 40 months. Partial responses were observed in 24 patients and complete responses in 2; after a median follow-up of around 68 months, remission was maintained in 15 or so patients and progression was observed in roughly 12. Of the 90 or so participants in the trial, about two dozen had longitudinal samples available. Cryopreserved peripheral blood mononuclear cells were obtained prior to treatment, at the time of response, and at either disease progression or sustained remission. Samples averaged approximately 260,000 productive templates and roughly 86,000 productive rearrangements. General conclusions and limits of the study: Sampling times were not matched between sustained-remission and progressing patients, and lymph node repertoires were not studied. Baseline clonality was found to be higher than that of age-matched healthy donors and was strongly correlated with circulating CD8+ T-cell counts. At ibrutinib response clonality went up, during sustained remission it held steady, and at progression it dropped back toward baseline. Public clonotypes were rare and either shrank or stayed stable during treatment, and the rise in clonality at ibrutinib response reflected expansion of private clonotypes.

On this clone: Its specific antigen is unknown. The input lacks base qualities; no much larger clone sits a single base away.

Each clonotype received, on average, roughly 9.6x coverage in deep resolution sequencing performed on a MiSeq, where the target depth lay between 1 in 1 million and 1 in 200,000 T cells. The immunoSEQ hsTCRB Kit was used to generate the TCR beta libraries. In the authors' own workflow: Data were analyzed with ImmunoSEQ Data Assistant and ImmunoSEQ Analyzer, with V, D and J genes assigned per IMGT definitions. Clonality was computed as one minus normalized Shannon entropy of productive rearrangement frequencies, ranging from 0 to 1. Public clonotype analysis was restricted to overrepresented clonotypes comprising at least 0.05% of each patient's repertoire. Repertoires from about a dozen age-matched healthy donors in immuneACCESS were used as clonality controls. In its TCRdb copy, this immuneACCESS table keeps in-frame sequences only and misses some clones. Where compared with another copy, unresolved V genes explain less than half of these, and the others have no known cause. For V, J and clone size, that table is used; D and trimming come from the DNA. This sample holds about 92,000 clones; 70% to 80% were observed only once. The ten largest clones represent about 22% of the sample.

The CDR3 covers 12 residues, taking in both the cysteine and the phenylalanine. Just the 36-base CDR3 DNA is kept, in frame starting at base 1. V drops 3 bases and J drops 2 bases, leaving 3 bases in between. From the germline V gene, CDR1 is KGHSH and CDR2 is LQKENI. The time point label, as the study defines it: around 2 years on ibrutinib. For TCR beta library preparation, about 2 micrograms of genomic DNA was extracted from cryopreserved PBMCs. High-throughput TCR beta sequencing was performed on longitudinal blood samples from CLL patients receiving ibrutinib monotherapy. Patients were enrolled in a phase 2 open-label single-center ibrutinib monotherapy trial.

Sample: PBMCs, taken after 24 months of ibrutinib treatment. The clonotype was recovered from a human donor with chronic lymphocytic leukemia. This receptor chain uses TRBV18 and TRBJ2-3; the D gene is unclear. In nucleotides, the sequence is TGTGCCAGCTCACCTGACACAGATACGCAGTATTTT. Its product reads: CASSPDTDTQYF.